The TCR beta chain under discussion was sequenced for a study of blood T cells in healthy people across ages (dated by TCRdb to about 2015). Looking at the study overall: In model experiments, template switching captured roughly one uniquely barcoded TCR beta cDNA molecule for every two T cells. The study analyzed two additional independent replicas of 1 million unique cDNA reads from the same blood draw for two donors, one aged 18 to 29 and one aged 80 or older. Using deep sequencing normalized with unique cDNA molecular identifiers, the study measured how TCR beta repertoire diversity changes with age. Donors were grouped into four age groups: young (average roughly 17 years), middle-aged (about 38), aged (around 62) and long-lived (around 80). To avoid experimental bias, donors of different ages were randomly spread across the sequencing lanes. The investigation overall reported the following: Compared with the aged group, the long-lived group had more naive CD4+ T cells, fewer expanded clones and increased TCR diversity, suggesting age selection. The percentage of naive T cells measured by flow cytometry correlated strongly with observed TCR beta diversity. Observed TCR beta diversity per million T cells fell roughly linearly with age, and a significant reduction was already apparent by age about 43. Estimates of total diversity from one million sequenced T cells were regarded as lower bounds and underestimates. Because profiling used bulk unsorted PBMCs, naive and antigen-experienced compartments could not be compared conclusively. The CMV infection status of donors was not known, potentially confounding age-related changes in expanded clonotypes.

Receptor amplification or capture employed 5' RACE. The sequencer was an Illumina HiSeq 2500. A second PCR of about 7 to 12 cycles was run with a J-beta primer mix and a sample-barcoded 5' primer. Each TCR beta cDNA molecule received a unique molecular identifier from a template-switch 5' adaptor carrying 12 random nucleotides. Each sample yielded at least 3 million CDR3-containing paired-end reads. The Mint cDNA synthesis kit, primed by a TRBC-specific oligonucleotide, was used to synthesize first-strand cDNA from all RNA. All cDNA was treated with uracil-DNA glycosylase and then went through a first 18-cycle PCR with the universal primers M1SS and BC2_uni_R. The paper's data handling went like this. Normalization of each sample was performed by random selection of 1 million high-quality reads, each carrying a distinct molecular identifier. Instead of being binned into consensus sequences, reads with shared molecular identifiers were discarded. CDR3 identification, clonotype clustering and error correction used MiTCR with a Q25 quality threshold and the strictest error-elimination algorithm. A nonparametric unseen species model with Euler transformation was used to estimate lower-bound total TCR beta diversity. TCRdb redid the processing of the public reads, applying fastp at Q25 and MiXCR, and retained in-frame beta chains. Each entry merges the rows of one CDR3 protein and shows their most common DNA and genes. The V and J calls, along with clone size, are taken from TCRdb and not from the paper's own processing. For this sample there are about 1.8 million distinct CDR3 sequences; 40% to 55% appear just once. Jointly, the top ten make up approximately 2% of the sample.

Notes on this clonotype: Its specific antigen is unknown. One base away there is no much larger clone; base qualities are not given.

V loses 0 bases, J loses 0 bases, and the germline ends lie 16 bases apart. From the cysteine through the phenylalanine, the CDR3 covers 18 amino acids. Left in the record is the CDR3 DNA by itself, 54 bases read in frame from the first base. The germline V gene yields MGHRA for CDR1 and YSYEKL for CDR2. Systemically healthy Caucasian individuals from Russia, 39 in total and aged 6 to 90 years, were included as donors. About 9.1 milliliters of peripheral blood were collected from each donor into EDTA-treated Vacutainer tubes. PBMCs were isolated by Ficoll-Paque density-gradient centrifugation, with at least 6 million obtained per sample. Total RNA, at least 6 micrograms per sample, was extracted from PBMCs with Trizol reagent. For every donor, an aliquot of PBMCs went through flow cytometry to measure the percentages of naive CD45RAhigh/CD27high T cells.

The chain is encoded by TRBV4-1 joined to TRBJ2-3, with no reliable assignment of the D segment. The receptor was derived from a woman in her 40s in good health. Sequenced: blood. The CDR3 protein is CASSQDSRPLTSTDTQYF. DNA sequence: TGCGCCAGCAGCCAAGATAGCAGGCCTTTGACAAGCACAGATACGCAGTATTTT.